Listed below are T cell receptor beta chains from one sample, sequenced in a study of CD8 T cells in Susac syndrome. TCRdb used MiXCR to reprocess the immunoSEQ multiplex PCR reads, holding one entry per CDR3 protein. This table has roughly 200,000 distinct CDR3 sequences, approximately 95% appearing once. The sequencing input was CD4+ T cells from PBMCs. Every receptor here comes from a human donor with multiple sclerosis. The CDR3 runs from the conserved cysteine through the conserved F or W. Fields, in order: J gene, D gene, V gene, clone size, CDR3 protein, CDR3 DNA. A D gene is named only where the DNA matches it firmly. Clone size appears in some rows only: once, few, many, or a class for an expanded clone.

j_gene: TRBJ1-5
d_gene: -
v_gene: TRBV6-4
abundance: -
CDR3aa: CASSETINQPQHF
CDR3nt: TGTGCCAGCAGTGAGACCATCAATCAGCCCCAGCATTTT

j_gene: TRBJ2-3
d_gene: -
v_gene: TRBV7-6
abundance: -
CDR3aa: CASEPWSGDTQYF
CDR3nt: TGTGCCAGCGAACCCTGGTCGGGAGATACGCAGTATTTT

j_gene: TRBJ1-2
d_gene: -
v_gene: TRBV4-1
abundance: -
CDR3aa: CASSHPDGLYGYTF
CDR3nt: TGCGCCAGCAGCCACCCGGACGGACTCTATGGCTACACCTTC

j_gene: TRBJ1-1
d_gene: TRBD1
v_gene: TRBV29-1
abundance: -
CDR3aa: CSVGAGTANTEAFF
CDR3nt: TGCAGCGTTGGAGCCGGGACAGCGAACACTGAAGCTTTCTTT

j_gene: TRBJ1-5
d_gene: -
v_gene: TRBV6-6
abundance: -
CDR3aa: CASSYSQNQPQHF
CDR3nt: TGTGCCAGCAGTTACTCTCAAAATCAGCCCCAGCATTTT

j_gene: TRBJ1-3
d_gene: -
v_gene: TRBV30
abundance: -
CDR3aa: CAWGSVAAGNTIYF
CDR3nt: TGTGCCTGGGGGTCGGTTGCTGCTGGAAACACCATATATTTT

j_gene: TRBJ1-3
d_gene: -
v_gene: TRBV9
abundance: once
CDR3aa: CASSVDGTRLGNTIYF
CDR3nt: TGTGCCAGCAGCGTAGATGGGACACGGTTAGGAAACACCATATATTTT

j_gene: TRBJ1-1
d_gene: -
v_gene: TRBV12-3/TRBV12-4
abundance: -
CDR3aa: CASSPASGTEAFF
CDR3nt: TGTGCCAGCAGTCCGGCATCAGGTACTGAAGCTTTCTTT

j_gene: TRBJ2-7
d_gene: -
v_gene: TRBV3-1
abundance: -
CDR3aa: CASSYSGDYEQYF
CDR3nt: TGTGCCAGCAGCTATTCGGGGGACTACGAGCAGTACTTC

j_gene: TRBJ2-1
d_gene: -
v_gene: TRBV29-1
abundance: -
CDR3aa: CSVERVVGEQFF
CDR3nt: TGCAGCGTTGAAAGGGTTGTCGGTGAGCAGTTCTTC

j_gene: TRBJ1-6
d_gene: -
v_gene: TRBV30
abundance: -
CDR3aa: CAANRNSPLHF
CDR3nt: TGTGCCGCCAACAGGAATTCACCCCTCCACTTT

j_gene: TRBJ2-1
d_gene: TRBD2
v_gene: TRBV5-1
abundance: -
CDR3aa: CASSLVPGGGQGNEQFF
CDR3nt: TGCGCCAGCAGCTTGGTGCCGGGCGGGGGGCAGGGCAATGAGCAGTTCTTC

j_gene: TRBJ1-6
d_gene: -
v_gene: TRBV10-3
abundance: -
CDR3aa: CAIQRQLNSPLHF
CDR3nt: TGTGCCATCCAGCGACAGCTTAATTCACCCCTCCACTTT

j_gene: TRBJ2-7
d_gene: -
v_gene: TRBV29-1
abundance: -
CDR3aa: CSVLRGYEQYF
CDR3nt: TGCAGCGTCTTGCGGGGCTACGAGCAGTACTTC

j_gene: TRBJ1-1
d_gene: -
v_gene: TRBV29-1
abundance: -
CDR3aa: CSVMPVNTEAFF
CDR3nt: TGCAGCGTTATGCCGGTGAACACTGAAGCTTTCTTT

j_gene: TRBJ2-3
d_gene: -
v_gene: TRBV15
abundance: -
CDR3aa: CATSRDVTSPGITQYF
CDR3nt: TGTGCCACCAGCAGGGATGTGACTTCACCGGGGATTACGCAGTATTTT

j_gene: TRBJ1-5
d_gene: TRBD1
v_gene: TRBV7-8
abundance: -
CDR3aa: CASSSGAGQGGSNQPQHF
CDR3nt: TGTGCCAGCAGCTCCGGTGCGGGACAGGGAGGGAGCAATCAGCCCCAGCATTTT

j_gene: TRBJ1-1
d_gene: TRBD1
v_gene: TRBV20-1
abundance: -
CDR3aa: CSAPGQHTEAFF
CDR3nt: TGCAGTGCTCCGGGACAGCACACTGAAGCTTTCTTT

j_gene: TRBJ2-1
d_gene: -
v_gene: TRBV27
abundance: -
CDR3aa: CASSPGRRGPSKNEQFF
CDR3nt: TGTGCCAGCAGTCCTGGGAGGAGGGGCCCGTCGAAGAATGAGCAGTTCTTC

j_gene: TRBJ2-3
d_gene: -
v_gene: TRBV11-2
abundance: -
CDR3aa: CASSLMASTDTQYF
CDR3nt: TGTGCCAGCAGCTTAATGGCTAGCACAGATACGCAGTATTTT

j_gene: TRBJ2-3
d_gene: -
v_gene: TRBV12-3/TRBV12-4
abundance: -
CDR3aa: CASSFRRGSTDTQYF
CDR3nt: TGTGCCAGCAGTTTTCGCCGGGGCAGCACAGATACGCAGTATTTT

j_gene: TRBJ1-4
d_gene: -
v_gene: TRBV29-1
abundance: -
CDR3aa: CSVEPREGEKLFF
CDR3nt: TGCAGCGTTGAACCCCGGGAGGGCGAAAAACTGTTTTTT

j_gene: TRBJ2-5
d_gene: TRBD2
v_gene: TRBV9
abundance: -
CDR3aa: CASSVSPGGEAQYF
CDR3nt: TGTGCCAGCAGCGTTTCGCCGGGAGGAGAGGCCCAGTACTTC

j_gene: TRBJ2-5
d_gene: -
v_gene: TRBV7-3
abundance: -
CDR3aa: CASSLSLGETQYF
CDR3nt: TGTGCCAGCAGCTTATCCCTGGGGGAGACCCAGTACTTC

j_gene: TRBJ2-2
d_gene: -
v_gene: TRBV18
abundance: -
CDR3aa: CASSLAWGTNTGELFF
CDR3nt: TGTGCCAGCTCACTGGCGTGGGGAACGAACACCGGGGAGCTGTTTTTT

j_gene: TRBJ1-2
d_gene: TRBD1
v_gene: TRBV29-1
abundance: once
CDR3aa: CSVDLIGTGGPNYGYTF
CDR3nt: TGCAGCGTTGACTTAATAGGGACAGGGGGACCAAACTATGGCTACACCTTC

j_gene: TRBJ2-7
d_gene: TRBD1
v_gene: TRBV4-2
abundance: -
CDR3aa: CASSPSVGQGIYEQYF
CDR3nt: TGTGCCAGCAGCCCGAGCGTGGGACAGGGTATTTACGAGCAGTACTTC

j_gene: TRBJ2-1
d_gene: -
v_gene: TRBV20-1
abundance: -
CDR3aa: CSARRSEQFF
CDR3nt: TGCAGTGCTAGACGGAGTGAGCAGTTCTTC

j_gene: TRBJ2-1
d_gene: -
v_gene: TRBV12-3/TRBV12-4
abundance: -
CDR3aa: CASRPPGNEQFF
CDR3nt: TGTGCCAGCCGTCCCCCCGGCAATGAGCAGTTCTTC

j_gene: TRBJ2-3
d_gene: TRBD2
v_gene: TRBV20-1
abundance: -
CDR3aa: CSAGGGGIFDTQYF
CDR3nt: TGCAGTGCAGGAGGCGGGGGAATATTCGATACGCAGTATTTT

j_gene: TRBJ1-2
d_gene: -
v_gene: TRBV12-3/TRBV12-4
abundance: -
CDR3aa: CASGSGGGYTF
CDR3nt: TGTGCCAGCGGGAGTGGCGGCGGCTACACCTTC

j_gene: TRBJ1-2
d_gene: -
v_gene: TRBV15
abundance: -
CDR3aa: CATSREESRAYGYTF
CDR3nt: TGTGCCACCAGCAGAGAGGAGTCGCGGGCATATGGCTACACCTTC